A few counts support the clone carrying this TCR beta chain. Its antigen is unidentified. TCRdb reanalysed the reads using MiXCR and keeps one entry per CDR3 protein. The table records some 230,000 distinct CDR3 sequences, about 23% of them present only once. The CDR3 extends over 17 amino acids. Germline CDR1 LGHNA, CDR2 YSLEER. Trimming cost V 3 bases and J 0 bases, with 12 bases left between them. The sample comes from a study of T cell repertoires in cytomegalovirus infection. On the study more broadly: Public TCR beta signatures were indicative of both CMV infection and a matching HLA type.

Study results and limitations: HLA-C-restricted TCR beta clonotypes specific for CMV led the ex vivo response.

Specimen: CD8+ T cells from PBMCs. The chain uses TRBV4-3 and TRBJ2-6; D perhaps matches TRBD2 (7 bases). The TCR sequence derives from a human donor in good health (CMV status not recorded). Some clones in this sample may be carry-over from other donors' samples. CDR3 region: CASSQRGQHSGANVLTF. The CDR3 DNA is TGCGCCAGCAGCCAGCGGGGGCAACACTCTGGGGCCAACGTCCTGACTTTC.